This TCR beta chain is drawn from a study of human T cells and chemical hapten exposure. Study details: Throughout the approximately 24-week study, diphenylcyclopropenone was applied weekly to the patients' scalps. There were per-sample TCR yield variations, arising mainly from small pooled library volume differences.

Unmatched junction bases numbered 4, after V lost 2 bases and J lost 0 bases. From germline, CDR1 is LGHDT and CDR2 YNNKEL (reference sequence). CDR3 size: 17 residues. The time point here: patch test 2, 6 weeks after DPC sensitization. Treatment: therapeutic diphenylcyclopropenone sensitization with weekly scalp DPC. Samples of blood were obtained prior to the application of each patch test. There are many counts of this clonotype. TCRdb reanalysed the RACE reads using MiXCR and keeps one entry per CDR3 protein. Of 84,000 or so distinct CDR3 sequences listed, roughly 10% are singletons. The sample consisted of whole blood, taken in connection with sensitization to the hapten diphenylcyclopropenone (DPC). J is TRBJ2-6 and V is TRBV3-1, with 7 bases identical to TRBD1. This sequence originates from a woman in her twenties or thirties with alopecia areata. Some clones in this sample may be carry-over from other donors' samples. This chain's CDR3 is CASSQQGVRSGANVLTF. CDR3 coding DNA: TGTGCCAGCAGCCAACAGGGGGTTCGCTCTGGGGCCAACGTCCTGACTTTC.